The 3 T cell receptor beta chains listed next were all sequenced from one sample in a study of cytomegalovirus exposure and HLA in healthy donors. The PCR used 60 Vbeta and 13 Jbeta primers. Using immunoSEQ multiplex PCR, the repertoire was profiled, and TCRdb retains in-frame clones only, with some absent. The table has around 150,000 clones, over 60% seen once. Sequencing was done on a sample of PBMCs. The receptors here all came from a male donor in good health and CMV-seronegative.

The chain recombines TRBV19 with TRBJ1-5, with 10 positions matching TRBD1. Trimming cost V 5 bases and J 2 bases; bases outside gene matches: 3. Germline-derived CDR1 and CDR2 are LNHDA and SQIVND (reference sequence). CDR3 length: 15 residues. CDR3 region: CASSPGTGGNQPQHF. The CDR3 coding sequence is TGTGCCAGTAGTCCCGGGACAGGGGGCAATCAGCCCCAGCATTTT.

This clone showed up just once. The CDR3, as DNA: TGTGCCAGCCCGACTAGTCGGGTGAGTGAGCAGTTCTTC. The encoded protein is CASPTSRVSEQFF. The chain joins TRBV9 to TRBJ2-1; D is possibly TRBD2 (6 bases). V gave up 7 bases and J gave up 9 bases, with 17 bases separating them. CDR1 is SGDLS and CDR2 is YYNGEE in the germline V gene. This CDR3 has 13 residues.

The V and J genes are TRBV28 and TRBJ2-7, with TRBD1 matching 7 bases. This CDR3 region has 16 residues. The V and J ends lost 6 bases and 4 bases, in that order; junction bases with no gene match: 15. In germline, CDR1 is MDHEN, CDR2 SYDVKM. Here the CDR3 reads CASSLPRDRVSYEQYF. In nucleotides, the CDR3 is TGTGCCAGCAGCCTACCCCGGGACAGAGTGTCATACGAGCAGTACTTC.